The sequence of this T cell receptor beta chain was determined in a study of T-cell reconstitution after alpha-beta-depleted transplantation in children. Germline loops: CDR1 DFQATT, CDR2 SNEGSKA (reference sequence). J lost 2 bases, V lost 6 bases, and 3 bases had no gene match. The CDR3 has 13 residues. Preparation of the TCRbeta library used unique molecular identifiers. Using its own MiXCR run on the PCR reads, TCRdb lists one record per CDR3 protein. The data contain some 440,000 distinct CDR3 sequences, 15% to 20% of them singletons. The genes are TRBV20-1 and TRBJ2-7, with TRBD1 matching over 11 bases. The specimen was PBMCs, mostly from graft donor cells, collected 360 days after TCRalphabeta/CD19-depleted stem cell transplant. The receptor was isolated from a boy in the first two years of life who had a stem cell transplant for Wiskott-Aldrich syndrome, so the T cells may come from the graft donor. CDR3 amino acids: CSATGQGAYEQYF. The CDR3 region has the DNA TGCAGTGCCACGGGACAGGGGGCCTACGAGCAGTACTTC.